Following are 7 T cell receptor beta chains from one sample sequenced in a study of CD8 T cells in cerebrospinal fluid in Alzheimer's disease. TCRdb reanalyzed the 10x single-cell sequencing reads and collapses them to one entry per CDR3 protein, without DNA. This repertoire includes 1,800 or so distinct CDR3 sequences. Sequencing was done on a sample of cerebrospinal fluid. These receptors were obtained from a human donor with mild cognitive impairment.

By frequency, this clonotype is medium-sized. The chain joins TRBV11-3 to TRBJ2-7; TCRdb reports TRBD2, a call that lacks DNA to check it against. CDR1 and CDR2 from the germline V gene are SGHNT and YENEEA. The CDR3 is 15 amino acids. CDR3 amino acids: CASSLESGPSYEQYF.

This clonotype is classed as medium-sized by frequency. The chain links TRBV20-1 to TRBJ1-4; TCRdb's D call of TRBD1 is untestable without DNA. Germline-derived CDR1 and CDR2 are DFQATT and SNEGSKA (reference sequence). CDR3 length: 14 amino acids. CDR3 in amino acids: CSARKDSRNEKLFF.

By frequency, this clonotype is medium-sized. V usage is TRBV20-1 and J usage is TRBJ2-1. In germline, CDR1 is DFQATT, CDR2 SNEGSKA (reference sequence). The CDR3 sequence is 14 residues long. Here the CDR3 reads CSASSKLHADEQFF.

This clonotype counts as medium-sized by frequency. The rearrangement links TRBV9 to TRBJ2-3; checking the TCRdb D call of TRBD2 is not possible without DNA. Germline V gives CDR1 SGDLS, CDR2 YYNGEE. The CDR3 is 16 amino acids. CDR3 sequence reads: CASSGGTSGTRQAQYF.

By frequency, this clonotype is medium-sized. The chain joins TRBV20-1 to TRBJ2-7; lacking DNA, the TRBD1 call made by TCRdb goes unchecked. This CDR3 spans 12 amino acids. Germline CDR1 and CDR2: DFQATT and SNEGSKA (reference sequence). CDR3 region: CSARPRRDEQYF.

Here the CDR3 reads CASSPGSKNIQYF. J is TRBJ2-4 and V is TRBV21-1; TCRdb's D gene call, TRBD1, goes unchecked for lack of DNA. TRBV21-1 is annotated as a pseudogene. The CDR3 loop spans 13 amino acids.

This chain joins TRBV7-2 and TRBJ2-1; without DNA, the TCRdb call of TRBD2 cannot be checked. CDR1 is SGHTA, CDR2 FQGNSA, per germline. The CDR3 length is 21 residues. CDR3 sequence: CASSPRGSGGSGYMSYNEQFF.